The 30 T cell receptor beta chains in this list originate from one sample, sequenced in a study of cytomegalovirus exposure and HLA in healthy donors. Use of 60 Vbeta and 13 Jbeta primers characterized the PCR. The protocol was immunoSEQ multiplex PCR, while the TCRdb copy is restricted to in-frame clones and leaves out a portion. The sample consists of hundreds of thousands of clones, around nine tenths of them appearing once. The source material was PBMCs. The receptors stem from a young woman in good health and CMV-seronegative.

The chain couples TRBV4-2 to TRBJ1-5; TRBD1 is a possible D gene (5 bases). Germline CDR1 and CDR2: LGHNA and YNFKEQ. V gave up 4 bases and J gave up 8 bases, with 18 bases separating them. CDR3 size: 15 residues. The CDR3 coding sequence is TGTGCCAGCAGCCGCCGGGGGGGGTCCAACGAGCCCCAGCATTTT. Translating it yields CASSRRGGSNEPQHF.

The gene calls are TRBV27 and TRBJ1-1, with D maybe TRBD1 (6 bases). V was pared by 7 bases and J by 1 base, with 19 bases between. CDR3 length: 16 amino acids. Per germline, CDR1 MNHEY and CDR2 SMNVEV (reference sequence). Here the CDR3 reads CASNPSRRGGNTEAFF. As DNA, the CDR3 is TGTGCCAGCAACCCATCCCGGAGAGGGGGGAACACTGAAGCTTTCTTT.

The rearrangement links TRBV10-1 to TRBJ2-4; 8 bases are shared with TRBD1. Per germline, CDR1 WNHNN and CDR2 SYGVQD (reference sequence). Losses at the gene ends were 1 base for V and 0 bases for J; bases not matched to a gene: 17. The CDR3 consists of 21 residues. For the CDR3, the DNA is TGCGCCAGCAGTGAGTGGAAGCAGGGGGCGCGGGGTGGAGTAGCCAAAAACATTCAGTACTTC. Translated, it gives CASSEWKQGARGGVAKNIQYF.

This rearrangement joins TRBV13 to TRBJ2-7; D is ambiguous. The V and J ends lost 0 bases and 7 bases respectively, with 13 bases between them. This CDR3 contains 14 residues. Germline loops: CDR1 PRHDT, CDR2 FYEKMQ (reference sequence). The CDR3 region has the DNA TGTGCCAGCAGCTTAGGCGACAATTTGGTGGAGCAGTACTTC. Translated, it gives CASSLGDNLVEQYF.

V gene TRBV5-6 combines with J gene TRBJ1-5, with unresolved D. CDR1 and CDR2 (germline): SGHDT, YYEEEE. V lost 0 bases and J lost 5, with 12 bases in between. The CDR3 covers 15 residues. CDR3 loop: CASSLARETHQPQHF. The CDR3 region has the DNA TGTGCCAGCAGCTTGGCTAGGGAGACGCATCAGCCCCAGCATTTT.

The chain carries TRBV29-1 and TRBJ2-5; 8 positions agree with TRBD2. TRBJ2-7 explains the end of the DNA better; the J call may be wrong. Germline CDR1 and CDR2: SQVTM and ANQGSEA. This CDR3 comprises 12 residues. The CDR3, as DNA: TGCAGCGCAGGCGGGGGGTCCTACGAGCAGTACTTC. Translation: CSAGGGSYEQYF.

J is TRBJ1-1 and V is TRBV18; no clear D gene. The V gene's germline CDR1 is KGHSH and CDR2 LQKENI. CDR3 length: 12 amino acids. Trimming removed 0 bases at V and 12 bases at J, with 11 bases between. As DNA, the CDR3 is TGTGCCAGCTCACCACCCGGGGAACCCCCTTTCTTT. Residues: CASSPPGEPPFF. The full variable domain, completed using reference TRBV18 and TRBJ1-1, is NAGVMQNPRHLVRRRGQEARLRCSPMKGHSHVYWYRQLPEEGLKFMVYLQKENIIDESGMPKERFSAEFPKEGPSILRIQQVVRGDSAAYFCASSPPGEPPFFGQGTRLTVV.

The chain couples TRBV29-1 to TRBJ2-7; 12 bases are shared with TRBD1. The ends lost 6 bases at V and 7 bases at J; junction bases unmatched: 7. Germline CDR1 reads SQVTM; CDR2 reads ANQGSEA. CDR3 length equals 13 residues. Written as DNA, the CDR3 is TGCAGCGTGGGACAGGGGGCAGGTGGTGAGCAGTACTTC. As protein: CSVGQGAGGEQYF.

Notes on this clone: One end of the junction fails to match germline, which may point to a read error. The V gene is TRBV9, the J gene TRBJ2-1; 8 bases line up with TRBD2. This CDR3 spans 15 amino acids. Germline V gene sequence: CDR1 SGDLS, CDR2 YYNGEE. CDR3 coding DNA: TGTGCCAGCACCGTAAGCGGGAGTGTAGTAAATGAGCAGTTCTTC. Translating it yields CASTVSGSVVNEQFF.

The rearrangement links TRBV6-5 to TRBJ1-5, with unresolved D. V shed 10 bases and J shed 5 bases, with 15 bases lying between them. Germline V gene sequence: CDR1 MNHEY, CDR2 SVGAGI. This CDR3 contains 13 residues. CDR3 sequence: CATLDTLDQPQHF. The CDR3, as DNA: TGTGCCACCCTCGACACTCTGGATCAGCCCCAGCATTTT.

The rearrangement uses TRBV5-1 and TRBJ2-1; D unclear. Germline CDR1 reads SGHRS; CDR2 reads YFSETQ. This CDR3 comprises 17 residues. Trimming left V 5 bases short and J 0 bases short, with 18 bases between. The CDR3 DNA reads TGCGCCAGCAGTTACACGCTAGGCCTCAGCTCCTACAATGAGCAGTTCTTC. This codes for CASSYTLGLSSYNEQFF.

As DNA, the CDR3 is TGCGCCAGCAGCCAAGGGCCAGGCCCCCAGTACTTC. This codes for CASSQGPGPQYF. The rearrangement links TRBV4-1 to TRBJ2-5; D unclear. The CDR3 runs to 12 residues. The germline CDR1 and CDR2 sequences are MGHRA and YSYEKL. V dropped 1 base and J dropped 9 bases, with 9 bases sitting between them.

This clone has a handful of counts. The chain has TRBV25-1 and TRBJ1-3; the D is unclear. This CDR3 spans 11 amino acids. CDR1 is MGHDK and CDR2 is SYGVNS in the germline V gene. Trimming took off 9 bases at V and 11 bases at J, with 14 bases between the two ends. The CDR3 is CASSSARAIYF. The CDR3 region has the DNA TGTGCCAGTTCCTCAGCGAGGGCCATATATTTT.

The V call is TRBV4-2, the J call TRBJ2-5, with TRBD2 identical over 9 bases. J lost 5 bases, V lost 1 base, and 23 bases had no gene match. CDR1 and CDR2 (germline): LGHNA, YNFKEQ. This CDR3 has 21 amino acids. CDR3 sequence: CASSQGPIGGSGRRGVETQYF. The DNA for the CDR3 is TGTGCCAGCAGCCAAGGCCCCATCGGGGGTAGCGGGAGAAGGGGAGTGGAGACCCAGTACTTC.

The CDR3 bases are TGTGCCAGCAGACAAAACAGGGGCACAGATACGCAGTATTTT. It encodes CASRQNRGTDTQYF. The chain has TRBV6-1 and TRBJ2-3, with D tentatively TRBD1 (6 bases). With 6 bases removed from V and 1 base from J, the gap between germline ends came to 11 bases. CDR1 and CDR2 (germline): MNHNS, SASEGT. The CDR3 is made up of 14 amino acids.

The chain recombines TRBV7-9 with TRBJ2-1, with D possibly matching TRBD2 (5 bases). With 1 base removed from V and 0 bases from J, the gap between germline ends came to 13 bases. Germline loops: CDR1 SEHNR, CDR2 FQNEAQ (reference sequence). The CDR3 has 17 residues. This CDR3 is CASSLEASYSSYNEQFF. In nucleotides, the CDR3 is TGTGCCAGCAGCTTAGAGGCTAGCTACAGCTCCTACAATGAGCAGTTCTTC.

The V gene is TRBV13, the J gene TRBJ2-2; 11 bases are shared with TRBD2. Germline V gene sequence: CDR1 PRHDT, CDR2 FYEKMQ (reference sequence). The V gene end was trimmed by 5 bases and the J gene end by 1 base; junction bases not matched to a gene: 3. The length of the CDR3 is 16 residues. Here the CDR3 DNA reads TGTGCCAGCAGCCGGGGACTAGCGGAGAACACCGGGGAGCTGTTTTTT. It translates to CASSRGLAENTGELFF.

V gene TRBV30 combines with J gene TRBJ1-5; D not certain. The V end lost 3 bases, the J end lost 3 bases, and 12 bases lay between the germline ends. The CDR3 has 14 amino acids. Germline CDR1 GTSNPN, CDR2 SVGIG (reference sequence). CDR3 sequence (DNA): TGTGCCTGGAGGGGCCCGGCTAACAATCAGCCCCAGCATTTT. Protein: CAWRGPANNQPQHF.

V is TRBV27 and J is TRBJ1-6; D not certain. Per the germline V gene, CDR1 is MNHEY and CDR2 is SMNVEV (reference sequence). The CDR3 covers 15 residues. V dropped 3 bases and J dropped 9 bases, with 15 bases sitting between them. The DNA of the CDR3 is TGTGCCAGCAGTTTGCCGGGGTTAGTTGGTTCACCCCTCCACTTT. It codes for CASSLPGLVGSPLHF.

The chain recombines TRBV6-1 with TRBJ1-6; TRBD1 matches at 7 bases. Germline-derived CDR1 and CDR2 are MNHNS and SASEGT. The V gene end was trimmed by 7 bases and the J gene end by 7 bases; junction bases not matched to a gene: 10. The CDR3 is 15 amino acids. CDR3 protein: CASIRSGTANSPLHF. CDR3 DNA: TGTGCCAGCATCCGATCTGGGACAGCCAATTCACCCCTCCACTTT.

The chain employs TRBV7-2 and TRBJ2-1, with D unclear. The CDR3 spans 12 residues. Germline assignment: CDR1 SGHTA and CDR2 FQGNSA. Trimming removed 5 bases at V and 3 bases at J, with 5 bases between. CDR3 protein: CASSASYNEQFF. The CDR3 DNA reads as TGTGCCAGCAGCGCCAGCTACAATGAGCAGTTCTTC.

The chain uses TRBV13 and TRBJ2-1; possible D gene TRBD2, 5 bases. This CDR3 region has 15 residues. The V end lost 2 bases, the J end lost 3 bases, and 11 bases lay between the germline ends. Germline CDR1 reads PRHDT; CDR2 reads FYEKMQ (reference sequence). For the CDR3, the DNA is TGTGCCAGCAGCTTAAGACTACCCCTCTACAATGAGCAGTTCTTC. Translating it yields CASSLRLPLYNEQFF.

The J gene is TRBJ2-1, the V gene TRBV5-1; 9 bases align to TRBD2. The CDR3 totals 17 residues. V was clipped by 0 bases and J by 0 bases; unmatched bases: 4. Germline V gene sequence: CDR1 SGHRS, CDR2 YFSETQ. CDR3 region: CASSLGLAAVSYNEQFF. Here the CDR3 DNA reads TGCGCCAGCAGCTTGGGACTAGCGGCAGTCTCCTACAATGAGCAGTTCTTC.

J is TRBJ2-7 and V is TRBV7-8, with D possibly being TRBD2 (6 bases). Germline CDR1 is SGHVS and CDR2 is FQNEAQ. The CDR3 is 15 amino acids. Between the trimmed V and J ends, which lost 0 bases and 7 bases, there was a span of 16 bases. The chain's CDR3 is CASSLARGEGVEQYF. CDR3 nucleotides: TGTGCCAGCAGCTTAGCGCGGGGCGAAGGGGTAGAGCAGTACTTC.

The chain employs TRBV2 and TRBJ2-2, with D possibly being TRBD2 (5 bases). The germline V and J ends were trimmed by 1 base and 3 bases, with 9 bases remaining between them. The CDR3 loop spans 15 amino acids. The germline V gene encodes CDR1 SNHLY and CDR2 FYNNEI. The CDR3 reads CASSEGRADTGELFF. The CDR3 nucleotides read TGTGCCAGCAGTGAAGGGCGGGCAGACACCGGGGAGCTGTTTTTT.

This chain joins TRBV7-9 and TRBJ1-4, with 9 bases fitting TRBD1. V was pared by 5 bases and J by 4 bases, with 8 bases of the junction left unmatched. CDR1 SEHNR and CDR2 FQNEAQ come from the germline V gene (reference sequence). This CDR3 has 16 residues. CDR3 sequence: CASSGGTGKYNEKLFF. In nucleotides, the CDR3 is TGTGCCAGCAGCGGCGGGACAGGGAAATATAATGAAAAACTGTTTTTT.

The rearrangement joins TRBV7-2 to TRBJ2-5; TRBD1 matches 8 bases. The junction had 5 bases not matched to a gene; V was cut back by 4 bases and J by 4 bases. The CDR3 is made up of 14 amino acids. Germline V gene data show CDR1 as SGHTA and CDR2 as FQGNSA. The CDR3 protein is CASSSDRVVETQYF. CDR3 DNA sequence: TGTGCCAGCAGCTCGGACAGGGTAGTAGAGACCCAGTACTTC.

The chain links TRBV28 to TRBJ2-7, with 7 bases fitting TRBD1. Unmatched junction bases numbered 6, after V lost 3 bases and J lost 4 bases. CDR3 size: 14 residues. The germline V gene has CDR1 MDHEN and CDR2 SYDVKM. CDR3: CASSFYGRGYEQYF. The CDR3, as DNA: TGTGCCAGCAGTTTTTATGGCAGGGGGTACGAGCAGTACTTC.

This clone has a handful of counts. The chain carries TRBV6-1 and TRBJ2-7, with 8 bases fitting TRBD1. Germline CDR1 is MNHNS and CDR2 is SASEGT. With V trimmed by 9 bases and J by 9 bases, 19 bases remained unmatched. This CDR3 has 15 amino acids. The CDR3 nucleotides are TGTGCCAGAGTATCAAGGACAGGGTCTCTGAACGGGCAGTACTTC. It specifies CARVSRTGSLNGQYF.

The chain has TRBV4-1 and TRBJ2-5, with 7 bases identical to TRBD2. The J call may be incorrect, as the DNA end agrees better with TRBJ2-7. CDR1 and CDR2 (germline): MGHRA, YSYEKL. The CDR3 is made up of 17 amino acids. The CDR3 coding sequence is TGCGCCAGCAGCCAGACCACCGGGACTACCGGAGTCTACGAGCAGTACTTC. It yields the protein CASSQTTGTTGVYEQYF.